This entry lists 24 T cell receptor beta chains sequenced from one sample in a study of T cells after yellow fever vaccination. From the 5' RACE reads, TCRdb called clonotypes with MiXCR, one entry per CDR3 protein. The sample contains a few hundred thousand distinct CDR3 sequences, approximately 12% of which appear only once. Here the sequenced sample was CD4+ T cells sorted from PBMCs, taken 15 days after the yellow fever booster vaccination. These receptors were obtained from a man younger than 35 who received the YFV17D yellow fever vaccine.

This clonotype was recorded a few times. The V gene is TRBV19, the J gene TRBJ2-1; possible D gene TRBD2, 6 bases. Germline lookup yields CDR1 LNHDA and CDR2 SQIVND (reference sequence). Trimming removed 6 bases at V and 6 bases at J, with 9 bases between. This CDR3 contains 12 residues. CDR3: CASRAGGNEQFF. For the CDR3, the DNA is TGTGCCAGTAGAGCCGGGGGCAATGAGCAGTTCTTC.

The chain joins TRBV20-1 to TRBJ2-5; 8 nucleotides line up with TRBD2. V gave up 4 bases and J gave up 2 bases; unmatched junction bases: 21. Per germline, CDR1 DFQATT and CDR2 SNEGSKA (reference sequence). The CDR3 is 19 amino acids. The CDR3 reads CSANPRGRRGAPLQETQYF. The CDR3 region has the DNA TGCAGTGCTAACCCCCGCGGGAGGCGGGGGGCTCCGTTACAAGAGACCCAGTACTTC.

This clonotype has at least ten counts. The J gene is TRBJ2-3, the V gene TRBV5-1; D remains ambiguous. The CDR3 totals 14 residues. The germline V and J ends were trimmed by 5 bases and 0 bases, with 10 bases remaining between them. The germline CDR1 and CDR2 sequences are SGHRS and YFSETQ. The CDR3 DNA reads TGCGCCAGCAGTGCAGGTTCTAGCACAGATACGCAGTATTTT. Its translation: CASSAGSSTDTQYF.

This clonotype has only a few counts. The CDR3 is CATSEGRAHGYTF. CDR3 nucleotides: TGTGCCACCAGTGAAGGCAGGGCCCATGGCTACACCTTC. The chain uses TRBV24-1 and TRBJ1-2, with D perhaps TRBD1 (5 bases). The germline V and J ends were trimmed by 4 bases and 6 bases, with 11 bases remaining between them. The CDR3 runs to 13 residues. The V gene's germline CDR1 is KGHDR and CDR2 SFDVKD.

The rearrangement uses TRBV7-9 and TRBJ1-1; D might be TRBD1 (5 bases). The CDR3 is 13 amino acids. CDR1 is SEHNR, CDR2 FQNEAQ, per germline (reference sequence). Deletions cut 4 bases from V and 7 bases from J, with 13 bases between. CDR3 region: CASSWGPENEAFF. As DNA, the CDR3 is TGTGCCAGCAGCTGGGGACCCGAGAATGAAGCTTTCTTT.

The CDR3 protein is CASSLERDRVHNEQFF. In DNA, the CDR3 is TGTGCCAGCAGCTTAGAGAGGGACAGGGTACACAATGAGCAGTTCTTC. The genes are TRBV7-9 and TRBJ2-1; 9 bases fit TRBD1. Germline V lookup: CDR1 SEHNR, CDR2 FQNEAQ (reference sequence). Trimming at V came to 1 base and at J to 5 bases, leaving 6 bases not matched to a gene. The CDR3 has 16 residues.

This clonotype was observed a few times. The chain uses TRBV7-9 and TRBJ2-6, with 7 nucleotides matching TRBD2. CDR1 and CDR2 (germline): SEHNR, FQNEAQ (reference sequence). Trimming took 3 bases from V and 4 from J; bases not matched to a gene: 9. CDR3 length: 17 residues. The CDR3 loop is CASSFVSTSTGANVLTF. The CDR3 DNA follows: TGTGCCAGCAGCTTTGTTTCGACTAGCACCGGGGCCAACGTCCTGACTTTC.

The chain joins TRBV4-2 to TRBJ2-1; 11 nucleotides match TRBD2. This CDR3 is built from 16 residues. Germline V lookup: CDR1 LGHNA, CDR2 YNFKEQ. J lost 3 bases, V lost 4 bases, and 5 bases had no gene match. For the CDR3, the DNA is TGTGCCAGCAGCCTTACCCTAGCGGGGGGCTACAATGAGCAGTTCTTC. Residues: CASSLTLAGGYNEQFF.

In this sample, this clonotype turned up a few times. The V gene is TRBV24-1, the J gene TRBJ2-1, with 9 bases matching TRBD2. The CDR3 sequence is 15 residues long. Germline assignment: CDR1 KGHDR and CDR2 SFDVKD. The junction had 7 bases not matched to a gene; V was cut back by 5 bases and J by 6 bases. The CDR3 is CATSVASGGTNEQFF. DNA of the CDR3: TGTGCCACCAGTGTTGCGAGCGGGGGGACCAATGAGCAGTTCTTC.

CDR3 sequence: CASTWAGASTDTQYF. The DNA for the CDR3 is TGTGCCAGCACTTGGGCGGGGGCCAGCACAGATACGCAGTATTTT. The V and J genes are TRBV12-3 or TRBV12-4 and TRBJ2-3, with a tentative D call TRBD2 (7 bases). Trimming pared 7 bases from V and 0 bases from J, leaving 14 bases between. This CDR3 comprises 15 residues.

The chain employs TRBV24-1 and TRBJ2-1; D remains unclear. The V and J ends lost 0 bases and 4 bases respectively, with 6 bases between them. Germline V CDR1 and CDR2: KGHDR, SFDVKD. There are 14 residues in the CDR3. CDR3 residues: CATSDLSRYNEQFF. CDR3 DNA: TGTGCCACCAGTGATTTGAGCAGGTACAATGAGCAGTTCTTC.

This clonotype has just a few counts. The chain recombines TRBV6-2 or TRBV6-3 with TRBJ2-3; possibly TRBD1 or TRBD2 for D (5 bases each). This CDR3 contains 15 residues. Per the germline V gene, CDR1 is MNHEY and CDR2 is SVGEGT. V shed 2 bases and J shed 4 bases, with 13 bases lying between them. The DNA of the CDR3 is TGTGCCAGCAGTTACCGAGTAAGAGGGGCAGATACGCAGTATTTT. Translated: CASSYRVRGADTQYF.

This clonotype appeared many times. The chain couples TRBV7-3 to TRBJ2-3, with 12 bases identical to TRBD2. Germline CDR1 is SGHTA and CDR2 is FQGTGA. The trim removed 5 bases at V and 3 bases at J, leaving 9 bases unmatched. The CDR3 sequence is 17 residues long. This chain's CDR3 is CASSPRLAGDRTDTQYF. The CDR3 coding sequence is TGTGCCAGCAGCCCGCGACTAGCGGGGGATCGGACAGATACGCAGTATTTT.

In this sample, this clonotype turned up a few times. The V call is TRBV5-1, the J call TRBJ2-7; D is unclear. Per germline, CDR1 SGHRS and CDR2 YFSETQ. V lost 5 bases and J lost 4, with 10 bases in between. The CDR3 contains 12 residues. CDR3 region: CASRAGEYEQYF. In nucleotides, the CDR3 is TGCGCCAGCAGGGCCGGAGAGTACGAGCAGTACTTC. Combining the CDR3 with reference TRBV5-1 and TRBJ2-7 gives the whole variable domain KAGVTQTPRYLIKTRGQQVTLSCSPISGHRSVSWYQQTPGQGLQFLFEYFSETQRNKGNFPGRFSGRQFSNSRSEMNVSTLELGDSALYLCASRAGEYEQYFGPGTRLTVT.

Only a few counts were recorded for this clonotype. This CDR3 is CASSESGASNSDTQYF. CDR3 DNA: TGCGCCAGCAGTGAGTCCGGAGCCTCTAATTCAGATACGCAGTATTTT. The chain links TRBV10-1 to TRBJ2-3; unclear D gene. Germline-derived CDR1 and CDR2 are WNHNN and SYGVQD (reference sequence). With 0 bases removed from V and 4 bases from J, the gap between germline ends came to 14 bases. The CDR3 totals 16 residues.

In its sample, this clonotype was seen many times. This sequence joins TRBV27 and TRBJ2-7, with 7 nucleotides matching TRBD2. The CDR3 is 13 residues long. Per the germline V gene, CDR1 is MNHEY and CDR2 is SMNVEV (reference sequence). With V trimmed by 4 bases and J by 6 bases, 6 bases remained unmatched. The CDR3 is CASSSSGEFEQYF. The CDR3 DNA reads as TGTGCCAGCAGTTCCAGCGGGGAATTCGAGCAGTACTTC.

This chain connects TRBV6-1 to TRBJ2-7, with 8 bases identical to TRBD2. This CDR3 is 13 amino acids long. Germline V gene sequence: CDR1 MNHNS, CDR2 SASEGT. Unmatched junction bases numbered 4, after V lost 9 bases and J lost 0 bases. This CDR3 reads CASQAGASYEQYF. The CDR3 DNA follows: TGTGCCAGTCAAGCGGGGGCCTCCTACGAGCAGTACTTC.

The chain uses TRBV5-6 and TRBJ2-7, with D perhaps assigned TRBD1 or TRBD2 (5 bases each). V was trimmed by 1 base and J by 6 bases, leaving 14 bases between them. From germline, CDR1 is SGHDT and CDR2 YYEEEE. The CDR3 has 14 residues. CDR3 loop: CASSLLDTAGEQYV. CDR3 sequence (DNA): TGTGCCAGCAGCTTGTTGGACACGGCGGGCGAGCAGTACGTC.

The sample holds a few counts of this clonotype. V gene TRBV11-2 combines with J gene TRBJ1-1; a weak D match, TRBD1 (6 bases). CDR1 and CDR2 (germline): SGHAT, FQNNGV. Trimming took 4 bases from V and 1 from J, leaving 10 bases between them. This CDR3 is 14 amino acids long. CDR3 sequence: CASSSRGGNTEAFF. As DNA, the CDR3 is TGTGCCAGCAGCTCTAGGGGGGGGAACACTGAAGCTTTCTTT.

This clonotype was observed at least ten times. The chain combines TRBV29-1 with TRBJ1-5; 9 bases match TRBD1. Germline CDR1 reads SQVTM; CDR2 reads ANQGSEA. V lost 4 bases to trimming and J lost 5 bases; unmatched junction nucleotides: 6. The CDR3 has 14 amino acids. This chain's CDR3 is CSVAGQGEDQPQHF. DNA for the CDR3: TGCAGCGTTGCGGGACAGGGTGAAGATCAGCCCCAGCATTTT.

This clonotype has ten or more counts. The chain carries TRBV7-9 and TRBJ2-7; no clear D gene. The CDR3 contains 14 residues. CDR1 is SEHNR, CDR2 FQNEAQ, per germline (reference sequence). Between the trimmed V and J ends, which lost 3 bases and 2 bases, there was a span of 11 bases. The CDR3 sequence is CASSFPQVPYEQYF. CDR3 nucleotide sequence: TGTGCCAGCAGCTTTCCCCAGGTACCCTACGAGCAGTACTTC.

CDR3 coding DNA: TGTGCCAGCAGAAATACGGACAGGGGCCCGATTGCTGGGGCCAACGTCCTGACTTTC. Amino acids: CASRNTDRGPIAGANVLTF. This chain uses TRBV12-3 or TRBV12-4 with TRBJ2-6; TRBD1 agrees at 9 bases. Trimming removed 6 bases from V and 2 bases from J; junction bases left unmatched: 14. The CDR3 covers 19 residues.

The chain is built from TRBV14 and TRBJ2-3; D unclear. This CDR3 spans 14 amino acids. V lost 6 bases and J 0 bases, leaving 10 bases between the germline ends. Germline V gene lookup returns CDR1 SGHDN and CDR2 FVKESK. The CDR3 region is CASSPITSTDTQYF. The CDR3 DNA is TGTGCCAGCAGTCCTATTACTAGCACAGATACGCAGTATTTT.

This clonotype was counted a few times. This chain links TRBV9 with TRBJ1-1; 7 bases map to TRBD1. The trim removed 5 bases at V and 4 bases at J, leaving 5 bases unmatched. Germline-derived CDR1 and CDR2 are SGDLS and YYNGEE. The CDR3 runs to 13 residues. DNA of the CDR3: TGTGCCAGCAGAAAACAGGGGAGCACTGAAGCTTTCTTT. This codes for CASRKQGSTEAFF.